Here is one T cell receptor (beta chain) with its context. Random-hexamer reverse transcription was applied to about 0.45 to 1 ug RNA. MiXCR, applied by TCRdb to the immunoSEQ multiplex PCR reads, yields one record per CDR3 protein. The sample lists roughly 300,000 distinct CDR3 sequences, roughly 81% occurring once. The V and J ends lost 5 bases and 5 bases, in that order; junction bases with no gene match: 12. CDR3 length equals 15 residues. The V gene's germline CDR1 is SGDLS and CDR2 YYNGEE. The data were taken from a study of CD8 T cells in Susac syndrome. From blood CD8+ and CD4+ T cells, TCR beta sequences were generated. Multiple sclerosis controls were treatment-naive patients with stable or active relapsing-remitting disease.

The rearrangement uses TRBV9 and TRBJ2-7; TRBD2 matches at 8 bases. Sequencing was carried out using CD8+ T cells from PBMCs. This receptor was identified in a human donor with multiple sclerosis. In DNA, the CDR3 is TGTGCCAGCAGTCCCAGGAGCGGGAGTTCCCACGAGCAGTACTTC. This codes for CASSPRSGSSHEQYF.